Listed here are 21 T cell receptor beta chains from one sample, sequenced in a study of identical twins. TCRdb re-analysed the 5' RACE reads in MiXCR, keeping a single row per CDR3 protein. Of some 600,000 distinct CDR3 sequences in the sample, around 7.5% were seen once. The same sample was also studied in work on yellow fever vaccine responses in identical twins.

Sequencing was done on a sample of PBMCs. Source of these receptors: a woman aged 18-29 years in good health.

V and J are TRBV7-3 and TRBJ2-1; 8 positions match TRBD1. Germline lookup yields CDR1 SGHTA and CDR2 FQGTGA. With 5 bases clipped from V and 0 bases from J, the junction kept 3 bases outside the gene matches. This CDR3 spans 15 amino acids. The CDR3 nucleotides read TGTGCCAGCAGCGGAGGACAGGGCTCCTACAATGAGCAGTTCTTC. Residues: CASSGGQGSYNEQFF.

This clonotype was detected only a few times. This chain links TRBV12-3 or TRBV12-4 with TRBJ2-5; D is perhaps TRBD1 or TRBD2 (5 bases each). V was pared by 6 bases and J by 5 bases, with 16 bases between. The CDR3 is made up of 14 amino acids. For the CDR3, the DNA is TGTGCCAGCAGGGGGACGCTCGGGTTGGAGACCCAGTACTTC. Translating it yields CASRGTLGLETQYF.

The CDR3 DNA follows: TGTGCCACCAGCAGGCACGGGCCGTCCTACGAGCAGTACTTC. This encodes CATSRHGPSYEQYF. The gene calls are TRBV15 and TRBJ2-7; D is unresolved. Germline CDR1 LNHNV, CDR2 YYDKDF (reference sequence). V lost 3 bases to trimming and J lost 1 base, with 10 bases between them. CDR3 size: 14 residues.

The table lists this clonotype with a few counts. V and J are TRBV18 and TRBJ2-7; TRBD2 aligns across 9 bases. With V trimmed by 0 bases and J by 0 bases, 0 bases remained unmatched. Germline V lookup: CDR1 KGHSH, CDR2 LQKENI. The CDR3 runs 15 residues. DNA for the CDR3: TGTGCCAGCTCACCACCTAGCGGGAGCTCCTACGAGCAGTACTTC. It codes for CASSPPSGSSYEQYF.

Only a few counts were recorded for this clonotype. V is TRBV6-2 or TRBV6-3 and J is TRBJ2-1; 12 bases align to TRBD2. V gave up 2 bases and J gave up 8 bases; unmatched junction bases: 7. Germline lookup yields CDR1 MNHEY and CDR2 SVGEGT. This CDR3 is 16 amino acids long. The CDR3 nucleotides read TGTGCCAGCAGTTACCCGACTAGCGGGAGCACTGATGAGCAGTTCTTC. Amino acid sequence: CASSYPTSGSTDEQFF.

V usage is TRBV29-1 and J usage is TRBJ1-1, with a tentative D call TRBD1 (5 bases). V lost 3 bases to trimming and J lost 11 bases, with 13 bases between them. This CDR3 has 11 amino acids. Germline lookup yields CDR1 SQVTM and CDR2 ANQGSEA. The CDR3 DNA reads as TGCAGCGTTGAGGCGAGGGGAGGGGCTTTCTTT. Its protein is CSVEARGGAFF.

This clonotype has only a few counts. This sequence joins TRBV9 and TRBJ2-5, with a weak D call TRBD2 (6 bases). CDR3 length equals 16 residues. From germline, CDR1 is SGDLS and CDR2 YYNGEE. Trimming shortened V by 0 bases and J by 1 base, and 13 bases separated the two germline ends. DNA of the CDR3: TGTGCCAGCAGCGTAGGTGGCGGGACCATCCAAGAGACCCAGTACTTC. It is translated as CASSVGGGTIQETQYF.

There are a few counts of this clonotype. The V gene is TRBV5-1, the J gene TRBJ2-1, with D perhaps matching TRBD2 (5 bases). The CDR3 is made up of 15 amino acids. Deletions cut 2 bases from V and 5 bases from J, with 14 bases between. Per germline, CDR1 SGHRS and CDR2 YFSETQ. Written as DNA, the CDR3 is TGCGCCAGCAGCTTAGCCGAGGGAAAGCACAATGAGCAGTTCTTC. Protein: CASSLAEGKHNEQFF. The full variable domain, rest sourced from reference TRBV5-1 and TRBJ2-1, is KAGVTQTPRYLIKTRGQQVTLSCSPISGHRSVSWYQQTPGQGLQFLFEYFSETQRNKGNFPGRFSGRQFSNSRSEMNVSTLELGDSALYLCASSLAEGKHNEQFFGPGTRLTVL.

This clonotype was detected ten times or more. V and J are TRBV4-1 and TRBJ2-2; 8 bases are shared with TRBD1. The J segment lost 1 base and the V segment lost 1 base, leaving 8 bases of the junction unmatched. The V gene's germline CDR1 is MGHRA and CDR2 YSYEKL. The CDR3 contains 18 residues. CDR3 nucleotides: TGCGCCAGCAGCCAAGCCCTTCGGACAGGGAAGAACACCGGGGAGCTGTTTTTT. Translation: CASSQALRTGKNTGELFF.

The chain uses TRBV12-3 or TRBV12-4 and TRBJ2-5; 11 nucleotides line up with TRBD2. The CDR3 totals 16 residues. V shed 6 bases and J 4 bases; nucleotides not matched to a gene: 10. The CDR3 here is CASRPPTSGSTETQYF. CDR3 nucleotide sequence: TGTGCCAGCAGGCCGCCAACTAGCGGGAGCACAGAGACCCAGTACTTC.

This clonotype was found a few times. The rearrangement joins TRBV20-1 to TRBJ1-5; D is uncertain. The CDR3 loop spans 14 amino acids. Trimming stripped 6 bases from V and 1 base from J, with 13 bases between. Germline CDR1 is DFQATT and CDR2 is SNEGSKA (reference sequence). CDR3 bases: TGCAGTGCGAGGACCTACCCAAGCAATCAGCCCCAGCATTTT. This translates into CSARTYPSNQPQHF.

This clonotype was recorded at least ten times. The CDR3 sequence: CASSLQHQETQYF. The CDR3 DNA is TGTGCCAGCAGCTTGCAGCACCAAGAGACCCAGTACTTC. The chain carries TRBV13 and TRBJ2-5; D not resolved. Trimming took off 3 bases at V and 0 bases at J, with 5 bases between the two ends. The germline CDR1 and CDR2 sequences are PRHDT and FYEKMQ (reference sequence). This CDR3 region has 13 residues.

This clonotype was counted ten times or more. The CDR3 protein is CASSYSRTGAKNIQYF. CDR3 DNA: TGTGCCAGCAGTTACTCCCGGACAGGGGCGAAAAACATTCAGTACTTC. This rearrangement joins TRBV6-5 to TRBJ2-4, with 9 bases aligning to TRBD1. The junction had 4 bases not matched to a gene; V was cut back by 0 bases and J by 4 bases. The CDR3 length is 16 residues. From germline, CDR1 is MNHEY and CDR2 SVGAGI.

This clonotype occurred a few times. The chain employs TRBV5-1 and TRBJ2-2; 8 bases align to TRBD1. Germline values: CDR1 SGHRS, CDR2 YFSETQ. This CDR3 has 18 amino acids. Trimming removed 3 bases from V and 1 base from J; junction bases left unmatched: 11. CDR3 nucleotides: TGCGCCAGCAGCTGGGACAGGCCGGCCCCGGAGAACACCGGGGAGCTGTTTTTT. Translating gives CASSWDRPAPENTGELFF.

This clonotype was seen repeatedly, ten times or more. This chain joins TRBV28 and TRBJ1-1; no definite D call. This CDR3 contains 15 residues. Germline-derived CDR1 and CDR2 are MDHEN and SYDVKM. The germline V and J ends were trimmed by 3 bases and 8 bases, with 19 bases remaining between them. The CDR3 DNA follows: TGTGCCAGCAGTTTTTCAGTTACCCCAGGCGGGGAAGCTTTCTTT. Amino acid sequence: CASSFSVTPGGEAFF.

The chain is built from TRBV6-4 and TRBJ2-3; the D gene is possibly TRBD2 (6 bases). This CDR3 is built from 13 residues. The germline CDR1 and CDR2 sequences are MRHNA and SNTAGT. Trimming took off 2 bases at V and 6 bases at J, with 9 bases between the two ends. This CDR3 reads CASSDQAGDTQYF. CDR3 sequence (DNA): TGTGCCAGCAGTGACCAGGCGGGGGATACGCAGTATTTT.

This clonotype was picked up many times. The genes are TRBV6-4 and TRBJ2-3; no clear D. Between the trimmed V and J ends, which lost 2 bases and 5 bases, there was a span of 14 bases. The CDR3 is 15 residues long. Germline loops: CDR1 MRHNA, CDR2 SNTAGT. CDR3 sequence: CASSDGQDGGDTQYF. CDR3 DNA: TGTGCCAGCAGTGACGGCCAGGATGGCGGAGATACGCAGTATTTT.

Ten or more counts support this clonotype. The chain recombines TRBV5-1 with TRBJ2-3; 8 bases fit TRBD2. CDR3 size: 16 residues. Germline CDR1 reads SGHRS; CDR2 reads YFSETQ. V lost 4 bases to trimming and J lost 2 bases; unmatched junction nucleotides: 9. The CDR3 region has the DNA TGCGCCAGCAGCCCGGGGGGGGGACACAACACAGATACGCAGTATTTT. The encoded protein is CASSPGGGHNTDTQYF. Full variable domain (rest looked up from reference TRBV5-1 and TRBJ2-3): KAGVTQTPRYLIKTRGQQVTLSCSPISGHRSVSWYQQTPGQGLQFLFEYFSETQRNKGNFPGRFSGRQFSNSRSEMNVSTLELGDSALYLCASSPGGGHNTDTQYFGPGTRLTVL.

The chain carries TRBV6-1 and TRBJ1-5, with 7 positions matching TRBD1. The CDR3 has 16 residues. Per germline, CDR1 MNHNS and CDR2 SASEGT. V shed 2 bases, J shed 7 bases, and the junction held 11 bases outside the gene matches. This CDR3 reads CASSERPGGDGQPQHF. In DNA, the CDR3 is TGTGCCAGCAGTGAACGGCCAGGGGGGGATGGACAGCCCCAGCATTTT.

V usage is TRBV6-1 and J usage is TRBJ2-7; 13 bases line up with TRBD2. CDR1 is MNHNS and CDR2 is SASEGT in the germline V gene. This CDR3 contains 17 residues. V was pared by 3 bases and J by 3 bases, with 8 bases of the junction left unmatched. CDR3 loop: CASSEATSGRGSYEQYF. The CDR3 nucleotides read TGTGCCAGCAGTGAGGCAACTAGCGGGAGGGGTAGCTACGAGCAGTACTTC.

This clonotype was counted many times. The rearrangement joins TRBV5-1 to TRBJ2-1, with D unclear. V was clipped by 2 bases and J by 3 bases, with 12 bases between them. Germline loops: CDR1 SGHRS, CDR2 YFSETQ. The CDR3 spans 15 residues. The CDR3 DNA sequence: TGCGCCAGCAGCTTCAGTCGAAGGATCTACAATGAGCAGTTCTTC. Protein product: CASSFSRRIYNEQFF.